A single sample is the source of the 13 T cell receptor beta chains below, sequenced in a study of response to subunit inactivated influenza vaccine. In TCRdb, the RT-PCR reads were re-called with MiXCR into one record per CDR3 protein. The sample has 450,000 to 550,000 distinct CDR3 sequences; approximately 24% are singletons. This material consisted of CD4+ T cells sorted from PBMCs, taken more than 4 days after vaccination. All receptors come from a middle-aged man who received an inactivated influenza vaccine.

This clonotype was detected only a few times. V gene TRBV7-2 combines with J gene TRBJ2-3; TRBD1 matches at 9 bases. The germline V gene encodes CDR1 SGHTA and CDR2 FQGNSA. CDR3 length: 16 residues. V lost 5 bases to trimming and J lost 5 bases; unmatched junction nucleotides: 11. Here the CDR3 reads CASSRPKGQGLDTQYF. The CDR3, as DNA: TGTGCCAGCAGCCGTCCCAAGGGACAGGGATTAGATACGCAGTATTTT.

The CDR3 sequence is CASRVPYTDTQYF. DNA of the CDR3: TGCGCCAGCAGGGTACCGTACACAGATACGCAGTATTTT. V is TRBV5-1 and J is TRBJ2-3, with unresolved D. Deletions cut 5 bases from V and 2 bases from J, with 9 bases between. There are 13 residues in the CDR3. CDR1 is SGHRS and CDR2 is YFSETQ in the germline V gene.

There are a few counts of this clonotype. The chain carries TRBV12-3 or TRBV12-4 and TRBJ1-1; D might be TRBD1 (6 bases). V shed 6 bases and J shed 4 bases, with 15 bases lying between them. The CDR3 contains 14 residues. The CDR3 coding sequence is TGTGCCAGCAGCTGGACAGAACGAGGCACTGAAGCTTTCTTT. As protein: CASSWTERGTEAFF.

This clonotype was observed a few times. The rearrangement links TRBV12-3 or TRBV12-4 to TRBJ2-1; TRBD1 matches at 7 bases. The CDR3 is 12 residues long. V was pared by 6 bases and J by 9 bases, with 5 bases of the junction left unmatched. The CDR3 reads CASSLTGFEQFF. DNA of the CDR3: TGTGCCAGCAGCCTGACAGGGTTTGAGCAGTTCTTC.

This clonotype was seen repeatedly, ten times or more. The gene calls are TRBV5-1 and TRBJ2-2, with TRBD1 matching 9 bases. This CDR3 has 13 residues. J lost 6 bases, V lost 4 bases, and 1 base had no gene match. Germline CDR1 SGHRS, CDR2 YFSETQ. The CDR3, as DNA: TGCGCCAGCAGCGGACAGGGGTCCGGGGAGCTGTTTTTT. Protein product: CASSGQGSGELFF.

The chain has TRBV3-1 and TRBJ2-7, with a possible D match to TRBD2 (7 bases). The V end lost 4 bases, the J end lost 6 bases, and 16 bases lay between the germline ends. Germline V CDR1 and CDR2: LGHDT, YNNKEL (reference sequence). CDR3 length: 14 amino acids. CDR3 loop: CASSLQGTTGEQYF. DNA of the CDR3: TGTGCCAGCAGCCTCCAGGGGACTACGGGCGAGCAGTACTTC.

This clonotype was recorded many times. The chain carries TRBV30 and TRBJ2-7; tentative D call: TRBD1 (6 bases). Trimming left V 2 bases short and J 2 bases short, with 16 bases between. The CDR3 loop spans 15 amino acids. The germline CDR1 and CDR2 sequences are GTSNPN and SVGIG (reference sequence). CDR3 protein: CAWSTGLKGTYEQYF. CDR3 DNA: TGTGCCTGGAGTACAGGGCTCAAGGGGACCTACGAGCAGTACTTC.

V gene TRBV20-1 combines with J gene TRBJ1-4, with D perhaps matching TRBD1 (5 bases). Germline CDR1 and CDR2: DFQATT and SNEGSKA (reference sequence). Trimming took 3 bases from V and 4 from J, leaving 9 bases between them. The CDR3 contains 13 residues. In nucleotides, the CDR3 is TGCAGTGCTAGGGGGGTTTATAATGAAAAACTGTTTTTT. Residues: CSARGVYNEKLFF.

The chain has TRBV9 and TRBJ2-3; 8 nucleotides line up with TRBD2. The V and J ends lost 3 bases and 6 bases, in that order; junction bases with no gene match: 9. CDR1 is SGDLS and CDR2 is YYNGEE in the germline V gene. This CDR3 region has 15 residues. The CDR3 spells CASSAGSGRKDTQYF. The CDR3 DNA follows: TGTGCCAGCAGCGCAGGAAGCGGGAGAAAGGATACGCAGTATTTT.

This clonotype was observed a single time. The V and J genes are TRBV15 and TRBJ2-7, with D uncertain. The germline V gene has CDR1 LNHNV and CDR2 YYDKDF (reference sequence). Trimming removed 0 bases at V and 6 bases at J, with 12 bases between. The CDR3 is made up of 14 amino acids. CDR3 nucleotide sequence: TGTGCCACCAGCAGAGATCTTAAGGCCTTCGAGCAGTACTTC. Amino acids: CATSRDLKAFEQYF.

This clonotype was counted at least ten times. The chain combines TRBV12-3 or TRBV12-4 with TRBJ2-1, with a weak D call TRBD2 (7 bases). Trimming pared 1 base from V and 7 bases from J, leaving 14 bases between. The CDR3 spans 15 residues. The CDR3 DNA is TGTGCCAGCAGTTTAGGGGGGGGGGCCAGGAATGAGCAGTTCTTC. The encoded protein is CASSLGGGARNEQFF.

The genes are TRBV20-1 and TRBJ2-2; 8 bases map to TRBD2. The CDR3 has 13 residues. The V and J ends lost 2 bases and 5 bases, in that order; junction bases with no gene match: 1. The germline CDR1 and CDR2 sequences are DFQATT and SNEGSKA (reference sequence). CDR3: CSARLAGTGELFF. In DNA form, the CDR3 reads TGCAGTGCTAGACTAGCGGGTACCGGGGAGCTGTTTTTT.

This clonotype was recorded a few times. V usage is TRBV7-2 and J usage is TRBJ2-1; maybe TRBD2 (5 bases). The V end lost 4 bases, the J end lost 9 bases, and 7 bases lay between the germline ends. The CDR3 consists of 11 residues. The V gene's germline CDR1 is SGHTA and CDR2 FQGNSA. The CDR3 nucleotides read TGTGCCAGCAGCTCTAGCTTTGAGCAGTTCTTC. Amino acid sequence: CASSSSFEQFF.